This is a list of T cell receptor beta chains from one sample in a study of T-cell memory formation after mild COVID-19. TCRdb re-called the 5' RACE reads through MiXCR, storing one row per CDR3 protein. The sample has around 250,000 distinct CDR3 sequences; 9.4% are singletons. Sequences were obtained from PBMCs or a T cell subset sorted from them (not recorded which). All receptors come from a man aged 18 to 29 who had mild COVID-19 (a few samples of this study predate the infection). Cell type and time point are not known. CDR3s include the opening cysteine and the closing phenylalanine or tryptophan. Rows may omit the clone size; those that give it use once, few, many or a size class.

len	v_gene	j_gene	abundance	CDR3aa
15	TRBV4-2	TRBJ2-1	few	CASSRQENPYNEQFF
16	TRBV3-1	TRBJ2-5	few	CASSQDQRGLRETQYF
16	TRBV10-2	TRBJ1-4	few	CASSESMTANNEKLFF
13	TRBV20-1	TRBJ2-5	few	CSARGWGQETQYF
16	TRBV20-1	TRBJ2-3	few	CSARKQGAGPTDTQYF
15	TRBV4-1	TRBJ1-1	-	CASSQGGAGDTEAFF
16	TRBV6-4	TRBJ2-7	-	CASSDRYGTGSYEQYF
16	TRBV15	TRBJ2-2	-	CATRASLAGNTGELFF
16	TRBV7-2	TRBJ2-1	-	CASSLSTGGGHNEQFF
15	TRBV18	TRBJ2-7	-	CASSGLAGDYYEQYF
14	TRBV12-3/TRBV12-4	TRBJ2-1	-	CASSRGTSDNEQFF
13	TRBV9	TRBJ1-6	-	CASRRDPNSPLHF
11	TRBV12-3/TRBV12-4	TRBJ1-1	few	CASSWRNEAFF
14	TRBV4-1	TRBJ1-6	few	CASSHPRGNSPLHF
13	TRBV15	TRBJ1-1	many	CATSRNGFTEAFF
14	TRBV2	TRBJ1-1	-	CASSDRGVGTEAFF
15	TRBV4-1	TRBJ2-1	-	CASSQTGRSYNEQFF
14	TRBV4-1	TRBJ1-2	few	CASSPGTGLSGYTF
13	TRBV11-2	TRBJ1-2	-	CASSNRGADGYTF
13	TRBV11-2	TRBJ1-1	-	CASNTADNTEAFF
17	TRBV11-2	TRBJ1-3	many	CASSPRVESYSGNTIYF
13	TRBV24-1	TRBJ2-2	few	CATSTVNTGELFF
15	TRBV5-1	TRBJ2-5	few	CASSRGSGPQETQYF
15	TRBV10-3	TRBJ2-3	-	CAISPGPGSTDTQYF
13	TRBV28	TRBJ1-5	-	CASHRGMIQPQHF
13	TRBV20-1	TRBJ1-4	many	CSATGATNEKLFF
18	TRBV9	TRBJ2-3	few	CASSSPPGRGGPTDTQYF
16	TRBV21-1	TRBJ2-5	-	CASSKVVKDRQETQYF
15	TRBV16	TRBJ1-3	-	CASSEKRGGGNTIYF
12	TRBV12-3/TRBV12-4	TRBJ2-2	many	CASSPFLGELFF
14	TRBV2	TRBJ1-2	-	CASRGGQSNYGYTF
14	TRBV4-3	TRBJ2-5	many	CASSQGRTRGTQYF
15	TRBV10-3	TRBJ2-1	few	CAIQDEAGPYNEQFF
13	TRBV19	TRBJ1-3	-	CASSPDSGNTIYF
13	TRBV7-2	TRBJ2-2	-	CASSSNVAGELFF
15	TRBV5-1	TRBJ1-5	-	CASSIWGGSNQPQHF
15	TRBV7-2	TRBJ1-2	few	CASSYDRGRVVGYTF
13	TRBV12-3/TRBV12-4	TRBJ1-1	many	CASSLGRSTEAFF
15	TRBV5-1	TRBJ2-2	few	CASSRQFANTGELFF
14	TRBV4-3	TRBJ1-1	-	CASSQRSYNAEAFF
13	TRBV12-3/TRBV12-4	TRBJ2-7	-	CASSSRDTYEQYF
15	TRBV24-1	TRBJ1-5	few	CATSDGQGSNQPQHF
13	TRBV5-1	TRBJ2-7	few	CASSLDDSGEQYF
19	TRBV7-9	TRBJ2-1	-	CASSLPLVGSWTGRNEQFF
14	TRBV13	TRBJ1-1	-	CASRPSEMATEAFF
18	TRBV28	TRBJ2-5	many	CASSSSIAGAGGRETQYF
14	TRBV9	TRBJ2-3	few	CASNFGGSTDTQYF
14	TRBV7-8	TRBJ2-1	few	CASSLSGSYNEQFF
14	TRBV6-2/TRBV6-3	TRBJ1-3	-	CASSPRHGLYTIYF
15	TRBV12-3/TRBV12-4	TRBJ2-3	-	CASSIDRVGTDTQYF